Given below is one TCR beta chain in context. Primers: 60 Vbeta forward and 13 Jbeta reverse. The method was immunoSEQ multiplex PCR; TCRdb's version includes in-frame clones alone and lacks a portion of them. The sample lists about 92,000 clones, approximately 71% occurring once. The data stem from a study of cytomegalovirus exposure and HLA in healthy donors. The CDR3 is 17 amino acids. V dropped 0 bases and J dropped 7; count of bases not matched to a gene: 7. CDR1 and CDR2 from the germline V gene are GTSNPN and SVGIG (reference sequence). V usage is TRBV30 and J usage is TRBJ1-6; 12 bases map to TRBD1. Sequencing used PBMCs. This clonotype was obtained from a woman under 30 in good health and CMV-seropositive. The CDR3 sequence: CAWSVLGQGAKNSPLHF. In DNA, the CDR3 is TGTGCCTGGAGTGTACTGGGACAGGGGGCGAAAAATTCACCCCTCCACTTT.